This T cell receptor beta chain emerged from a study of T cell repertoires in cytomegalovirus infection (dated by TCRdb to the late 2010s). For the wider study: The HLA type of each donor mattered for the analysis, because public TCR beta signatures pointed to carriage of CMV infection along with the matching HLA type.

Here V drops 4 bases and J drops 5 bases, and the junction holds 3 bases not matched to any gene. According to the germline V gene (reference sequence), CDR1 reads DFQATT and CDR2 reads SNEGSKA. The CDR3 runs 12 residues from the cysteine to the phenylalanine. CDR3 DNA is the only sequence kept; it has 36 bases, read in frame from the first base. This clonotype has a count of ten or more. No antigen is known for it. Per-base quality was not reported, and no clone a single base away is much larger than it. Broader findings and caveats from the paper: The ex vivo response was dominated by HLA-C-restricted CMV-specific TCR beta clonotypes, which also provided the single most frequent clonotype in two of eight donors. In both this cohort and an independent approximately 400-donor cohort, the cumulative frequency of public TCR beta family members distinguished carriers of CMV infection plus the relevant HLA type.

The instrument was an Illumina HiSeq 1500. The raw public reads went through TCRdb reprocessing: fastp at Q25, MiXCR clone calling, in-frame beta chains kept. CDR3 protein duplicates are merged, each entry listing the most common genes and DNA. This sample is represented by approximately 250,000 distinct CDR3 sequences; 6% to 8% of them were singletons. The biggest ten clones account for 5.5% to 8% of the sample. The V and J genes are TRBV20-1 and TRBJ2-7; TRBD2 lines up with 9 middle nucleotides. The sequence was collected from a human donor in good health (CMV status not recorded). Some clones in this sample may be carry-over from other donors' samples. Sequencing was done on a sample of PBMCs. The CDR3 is CSATGTSHEQYF. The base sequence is TGCAGTGCTACCGGGACTAGCCACGAGCAGTACTTC.